This T cell receptor beta chain was found in a study of T cell repertoires in cytomegalovirus infection. Points from the study as a whole: There were carriers of CMV plus the relevant HLA, and cumulative public TCR beta family frequency identified them.

The V and J ends lost 7 bases and 1 base respectively, with 11 bases between them. The CDR3 loop spans 13 amino acids. TCRdb processed the reads anew with MiXCR; each CDR3 protein has one entry. The table shows just under 300,000 distinct CDR3 sequences, with 8% to 10% occurring only once. This clonotype has a count of ten or more. What it binds is not known. The rearrangement uses TRBV12-3 or TRBV12-4 and TRBJ2-7; tentative D call: TRBD1 (5 bases). The clonotype comes from a human donor in good health (CMV status not recorded). Some clones in this sample may be carry-over from other donors' samples. The source material was PBMCs. The CDR3 DNA reads TGTGCCAGCACCAGGGATGGGTCCTACGAGCAGTACTTC. It is translated as CASTRDGSYEQYF.